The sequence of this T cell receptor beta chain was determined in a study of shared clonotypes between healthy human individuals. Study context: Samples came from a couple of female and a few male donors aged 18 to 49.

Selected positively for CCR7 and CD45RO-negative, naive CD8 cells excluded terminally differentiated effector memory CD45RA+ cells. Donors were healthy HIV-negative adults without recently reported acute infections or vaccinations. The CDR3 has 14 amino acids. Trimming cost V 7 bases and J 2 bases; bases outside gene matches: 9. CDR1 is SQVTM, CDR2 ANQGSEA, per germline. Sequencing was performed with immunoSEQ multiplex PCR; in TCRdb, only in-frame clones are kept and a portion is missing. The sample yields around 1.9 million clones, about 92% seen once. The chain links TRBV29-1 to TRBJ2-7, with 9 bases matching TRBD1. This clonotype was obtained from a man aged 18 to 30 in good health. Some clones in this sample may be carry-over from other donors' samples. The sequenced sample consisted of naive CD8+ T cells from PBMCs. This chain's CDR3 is CSAEGQGPTYEQYF. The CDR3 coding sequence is TGCAGCGCCGAAGGACAGGGGCCAACCTACGAGCAGTACTTC.